The 26 T cell receptor beta chains below come from one sample, sequenced in a study of shared clonotypes between healthy human individuals. Naive CD8 isolation took CD45RO-negative cells positively selected for CCR7 and excluded terminally differentiated effector memory CD45RA+ cells. Sequencing was performed with immunoSEQ multiplex PCR; in TCRdb, only in-frame clones are kept and a portion is missing. The repertoire holds hundreds of thousands of clones, with more than 95% as singletons. Input material: naive CD8+ T cells sorted from blood. The receptors derive from a man younger than 45 in good health.

The chain joins TRBV5-1 to TRBJ2-2; TRBD2 matches at 9 bases. J gave up 2 bases and V 1 base, and 6 bases lay outside the gene matches. CDR1 is SGHRS and CDR2 is YFSETQ in the germline V gene. The CDR3 loop spans 17 amino acids. CDR3 in DNA: TGCGCCAGCAGCTTGTCGGCTAGCGGGACCAACACCGGGGAGCTGTTTTTT. This codes for CASSLSASGTNTGELFF.

V is TRBV27 and J is TRBJ2-7; D gene unclear. CDR1 is MNHEY and CDR2 is SMNVEV in the germline V gene (reference sequence). V gave up 3 bases and J gave up 2 bases, with 14 bases separating them. This CDR3 contains 15 residues. In nucleotides, the CDR3 is TGTGCCAGCAGTTTGGGCATAGTACCCCCCTACGAGCAGTACTTC. Protein product: CASSLGIVPPYEQYF.

The chain combines TRBV27 with TRBJ2-7, with 7 positions matching TRBD2. The junction had 5 bases not matched to a gene; V was cut back by 6 bases and J by 3 bases. Germline CDR1 is MNHEY and CDR2 is SMNVEV (reference sequence). This CDR3 comprises 13 residues. The CDR3 DNA sequence: TGTGCCAGCAGCGGACTAGACAACTACGAGCAGTACTTC. Amino acids: CASSGLDNYEQYF.

The genes are TRBV6-1 and TRBJ1-5, with D unclear. The CDR3 is 14 residues long. Germline CDR1 reads MNHNS; CDR2 reads SASEGT. The V and J ends lost 6 bases and 0 bases respectively, with 9 bases between them. The CDR3 DNA sequence: TGTGCCAGCAGGTTTGACGGTAGCAATCAGCCCCAGCATTTT. This gives the protein CASRFDGSNQPQHF.

The V and J genes are TRBV27 and TRBJ2-7, with D maybe TRBD2 (6 bases). V lost 5 bases to trimming and J lost 2 bases, with 13 bases between them. The CDR3 sequence is 14 residues long. Germline CDR1 MNHEY, CDR2 SMNVEV (reference sequence). The CDR3 bases are TGTGCCAGCAGTAGGGCCGGGAGAACCTACGAGCAGTACTTC. Its translation: CASSRAGRTYEQYF.

The chain couples TRBV9 to TRBJ2-5; no firm D call. Germline V gives CDR1 SGDLS, CDR2 YYNGEE. This CDR3 contains 15 residues. V was shortened by 0 bases and J by 1 base, with 10 bases between the two germline ends. CDR3 in amino acids: CASSVEGAPQETQYF. CDR3 bases: TGTGCCAGCAGCGTAGAGGGCGCCCCCCAAGAGACCCAGTACTTC. Full variable domain (remainder filled in from reference TRBV9 and TRBJ2-5): DSGVTQTPKHLITATGQRVTLRCSPRSGDLSVYWYQQSLDQGLQFLIQYYNGEERAKGNILERFSAQQFPDLHSELNLSSLELGDSALYFCASSVEGAPQETQYFGPGTRLLVL.

This clone was seen just once. The chain links TRBV18 to TRBJ2-1; 8 bases line up with TRBD2. The trim removed 4 bases at V and 6 bases at J, leaving 11 bases unmatched. This CDR3 has 16 amino acids. Germline V gives CDR1 KGHSH, CDR2 LQKENI. The CDR3 here is CASSLDGRAASNEQFF. The CDR3 coding sequence is TGTGCCAGCTCACTAGACGGGAGGGCCGCCTCCAATGAGCAGTTCTTC. The full variable domain, with the rest looked up from reference TRBV18 and TRBJ2-1, is NAGVMQNPRHLVRRRGQEARLRCSPMKGHSHVYWYRQLPEEGLKFMVYLQKENIIDESGMPKERFSAEFPKEGPSILRIQQVVRGDSAAYFCASSLDGRAASNEQFFGPGTRLTVL.

The V call is TRBV11-3, the J call TRBJ2-1; the match to TRBD2 covers 14 bases. V lost 5 bases, J lost 8 bases, and 8 bases stayed unmatched. This CDR3 is 16 amino acids long. In germline, CDR1 is SGHNT, CDR2 YENEEA. CDR3: CASSPQTSGRADEQFF. The CDR3 DNA sequence: TGTGCCAGCAGCCCTCAGACTAGCGGGAGGGCCGATGAGCAGTTCTTC.

The V gene is TRBV7-9, the J gene TRBJ2-3; no definite D call. Germline CDR1 reads SEHNR; CDR2 reads FQNEAQ (reference sequence). Between the trimmed V and J ends, which lost 0 bases and 4 bases, there was a span of 2 bases. The CDR3 consists of 12 residues. CDR3 residues: CASSLASDTQYF. The CDR3 DNA is TGTGCCAGCAGCTTAGCTTCAGATACGCAGTATTTT.

This clone was seen once. The genes are TRBV4-1 and TRBJ2-7, with 9 nucleotides matching TRBD2. There are 14 residues in the CDR3. Germline-derived CDR1 and CDR2 are MGHRA and YSYEKL. V shed 5 bases and J 4 bases; nucleotides not matched to a gene: 6. The CDR3: CASSDSGSSYEQYF. The CDR3 DNA sequence: TGCGCCAGCAGCGATAGCGGGAGTTCTTACGAGCAGTACTTC.

The chain employs TRBV28 and TRBJ2-1; the match to TRBD1 covers 8 bases. Germline V gene lookup returns CDR1 MDHEN and CDR2 SYDVKM. Trimming cost V 0 bases and J 8 bases; bases outside gene matches: 6. CDR3 length: 15 amino acids. Here the CDR3 reads CASSLWGQAEDEQFF. As DNA, the CDR3 is TGTGCCAGCAGTTTATGGGGACAGGCTGAGGATGAGCAGTTCTTC.

The chain is built from TRBV7-7 and TRBJ2-7, with 8 bases that match TRBD1. This CDR3 spans 18 amino acids. Germline loops: CDR1 SSHAT, CDR2 FNYEAQ (reference sequence). V dropped 5 bases and J dropped 0; count of bases not matched to a gene: 15. CDR3 in amino acids: CASSPPTPDRGDSYEQYF. Written as DNA, the CDR3 is TGTGCCAGCAGCCCACCAACCCCCGACAGGGGCGACTCCTACGAGCAGTACTTC.

The chain combines TRBV29-1 with TRBJ2-7; tentative D call: TRBD1 (5 bases). Germline lookup yields CDR1 SQVTM and CDR2 ANQGSEA. Trimming removed 1 base from V and 3 bases from J, with 10 bases in between. CDR3 length: 13 amino acids. This chain's CDR3 is CSVEVPGYYEQYF. The CDR3 nucleotides read TGCAGCGTTGAAGTTCCAGGGTACTACGAGCAGTACTTC.

V gene TRBV4-1 combines with J gene TRBJ2-1, with TRBD2 matching 10 bases. Per the germline V gene, CDR1 is MGHRA and CDR2 is YSYEKL. This CDR3 spans 17 amino acids. J gave up 4 bases and V 0 bases, and 6 bases lay outside the gene matches. CDR3 coding DNA: TGCGCCAGCAGCCAAGAAGGACTAGCGGATAGATACAATGAGCAGTTCTTC. Its translation is CASSQEGLADRYNEQFF.

The V and J genes are TRBV15 and TRBJ2-1, with D unresolved. V lost 9 bases to trimming and J lost 5 bases, with 14 bases between them. The CDR3 is 13 amino acids. Germline CDR1 reads LNHNV; CDR2 reads YYDKDF (reference sequence). CDR3 in DNA: TGTGCCACACTGGGCCAGTGGGACAATGAGCAGTTCTTC. Translation: CATLGQWDNEQFF.

The count of this clone is one. The V call is TRBV5-1, the J call TRBJ2-7; D is unclear. The CDR3 has 15 residues. Trimming took 4 bases from V and 4 from J, leaving 18 bases between them. Germline CDR1 is SGHRS and CDR2 is YFSETQ. Here the CDR3 reads CASSQFAAQKYEQYF. As DNA, the CDR3 is TGCGCCAGCAGCCAATTCGCCGCCCAGAAATACGAGCAGTACTTC.

DNA of the CDR3: TGCGCCAGCAGCCACCTGACAGATCGAGATGGCTACACCTTC. It yields the protein CASSHLTDRDGYTF. This chain joins TRBV4-3 and TRBJ1-2; possible D gene TRBD1, 5 bases. This CDR3 contains 14 residues. The V gene's germline CDR1 is LGHNA and CDR2 YSLEER. V lost 3 bases and J 6 bases, leaving 14 bases between the germline ends.

The genes are TRBV11-2 and TRBJ2-7, with D possibly being TRBD1 (6 bases). From germline, CDR1 is SGHAT and CDR2 FQNNGV. Trimming left V 1 base short and J 2 bases short, with 15 bases between. CDR3 length equals 16 residues. The CDR3 protein is CASSLVPRDTAYEQYF. The CDR3 DNA sequence: TGTGCCAGCAGCTTAGTCCCCCGGGACACTGCCTACGAGCAGTACTTC.

The chain recombines TRBV5-1 with TRBJ1-1; 7 nucleotides align to TRBD1. CDR3 length: 14 residues. Losses at the gene ends were 4 bases for V and 4 bases for J; bases not matched to a gene: 7. Per germline, CDR1 SGHRS and CDR2 YFSETQ. CDR3 sequence reads: CASSVKGQFTEAFF. In nucleotides, the CDR3 is TGCGCCAGCAGCGTAAAGGGACAGTTCACTGAAGCTTTCTTT. The variable domain in full, with the rest retrieved from reference TRBV5-1 and TRBJ1-1, is KAGVTQTPRYLIKTRGQQVTLSCSPISGHRSVSWYQQTPGQGLQFLFEYFSETQRNKGNFPGRFSGRQFSNSRSEMNVSTLELGDSALYLCASSVKGQFTEAFFGQGTRLTVV.

The genes are TRBV7-6 and TRBJ2-1; 8 positions match TRBD2. This CDR3 is 15 amino acids long. Germline values: CDR1 SGHVS, CDR2 FNYEAQ. The ends lost 3 bases at V and 6 bases at J; junction bases unmatched: 7. CDR3 sequence: CASSLAGRGGNEQFF. CDR3 sequence (DNA): TGTGCCAGCAGCTTGGCCGGGAGGGGTGGCAATGAGCAGTTCTTC.

V usage is TRBV27 and J usage is TRBJ1-5, with 7 positions matching TRBD1. The J segment lost 3 bases and the V segment lost 8 bases, leaving 7 bases of the junction unmatched. The CDR3 loop spans 14 amino acids. From germline, CDR1 is MNHEY and CDR2 SMNVEV (reference sequence). The DNA for the CDR3 is TGTGCCAGCGGTAAGACAGGGTTCAATCAGCCCCAGCATTTT. Residues: CASGKTGFNQPQHF.

This chain connects TRBV7-9 to TRBJ1-2; tentatively, D is TRBD1 (6 bases). The germline V gene encodes CDR1 SEHNR and CDR2 FQNEAQ (reference sequence). The CDR3 runs to 15 residues. V was cut by 3 bases and J by 2 bases, with 13 bases left in between. The CDR3 is CASSLEGGRNYGYTF. The CDR3 DNA reads as TGTGCCAGCAGCTTGGAGGGGGGTAGGAACTATGGCTACACCTTC.

The gene calls are TRBV6-5 and TRBJ2-1, with D perhaps given as TRBD1 or TRBD2 (5 bases each). There are 15 residues in the CDR3. CDR1 MNHEY and CDR2 SVGAGI come from the germline V gene. V was clipped by 0 bases and J by 6 bases, with 12 bases between them. CDR3 coding DNA: TGTGCCAGCAGTTACTCGTGGGGGAACCTCAATGAGCAGTTCTTC. Translation: CASSYSWGNLNEQFF.

This clone came up once. This chain connects TRBV28 to TRBJ1-1; the match to TRBD1 covers 8 bases. Trimming cost V 5 bases and J 6 bases; bases outside gene matches: 14. CDR1 and CDR2 from the germline V gene are MDHEN and SYDVKM. The CDR3 runs to 16 residues. This CDR3 is CASSAPRTGPAPEAFF. The CDR3 coding sequence is TGTGCCAGCAGTGCTCCTCGGACAGGGCCGGCCCCTGAAGCTTTCTTT.

The chain employs TRBV10-3 and TRBJ2-7; 8 bases are a match to TRBD2. Germline V CDR1 and CDR2: ENHRY, SYGVKD. The CDR3 totals 15 residues. V trimming: 0 bases; J trimming: 6 bases; junction bases outside the gene matches: 7. In DNA, the CDR3 is TGTGCCATCAGTGAGTCGATCGGGAGGGCCGGCGAGCAGTACTTC. Its translation is CAISESIGRAGEQYF.

This chain joins TRBV15 and TRBJ1-4; 8 bases map to TRBD1. The J segment lost 4 bases and the V segment lost 6 bases, leaving 7 bases of the junction unmatched. Germline V lookup: CDR1 LNHNV, CDR2 YYDKDF (reference sequence). CDR3 length: 15 residues. The CDR3 DNA is TGTGCCACCAGACCTAGAACAGGGGGTAATGAAAAACTGTTTTTT. Protein sequence: CATRPRTGGNEKLFF. The whole variable domain, remainder taken from reference TRBV15 and TRBJ1-4, is DAMVIQNPRYQVTQFGKPVTLSCSQTLNHNVMYWYQQKSSQAPKLLFHYYDKDFNNEADTPDNFQSRRPNTSFCFLDIRSPGLGDTAMYLCATRPRTGGNEKLFFGSGTQLSVL.